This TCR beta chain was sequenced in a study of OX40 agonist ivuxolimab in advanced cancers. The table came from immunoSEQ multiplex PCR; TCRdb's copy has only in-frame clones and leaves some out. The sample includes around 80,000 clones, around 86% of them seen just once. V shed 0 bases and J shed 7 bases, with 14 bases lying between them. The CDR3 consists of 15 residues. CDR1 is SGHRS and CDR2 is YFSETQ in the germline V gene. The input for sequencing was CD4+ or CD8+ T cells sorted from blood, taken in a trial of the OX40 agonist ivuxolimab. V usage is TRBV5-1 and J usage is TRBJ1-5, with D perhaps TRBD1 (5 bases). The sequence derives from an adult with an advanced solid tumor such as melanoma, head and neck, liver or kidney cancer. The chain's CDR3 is CASSLDAGMQQPQHF. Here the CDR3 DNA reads TGCGCCAGCAGCTTGGATGCAGGGATGCAACAGCCCCAGCATTTT.